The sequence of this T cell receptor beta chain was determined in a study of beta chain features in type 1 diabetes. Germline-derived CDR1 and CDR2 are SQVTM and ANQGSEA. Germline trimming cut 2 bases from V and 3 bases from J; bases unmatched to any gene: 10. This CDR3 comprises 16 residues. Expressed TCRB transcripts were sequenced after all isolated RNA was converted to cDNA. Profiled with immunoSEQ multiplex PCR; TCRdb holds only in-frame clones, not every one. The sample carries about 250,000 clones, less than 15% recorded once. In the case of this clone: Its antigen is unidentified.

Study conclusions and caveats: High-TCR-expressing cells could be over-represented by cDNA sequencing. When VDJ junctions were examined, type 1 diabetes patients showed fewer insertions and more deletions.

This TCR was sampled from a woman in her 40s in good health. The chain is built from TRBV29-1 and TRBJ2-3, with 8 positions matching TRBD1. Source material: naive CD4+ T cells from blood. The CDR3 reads CSVEYGRTGFTDTQYF. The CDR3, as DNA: TGCAGCGTTGAATATGGACGGACAGGGTTTACAGATACGCAGTATTTT.